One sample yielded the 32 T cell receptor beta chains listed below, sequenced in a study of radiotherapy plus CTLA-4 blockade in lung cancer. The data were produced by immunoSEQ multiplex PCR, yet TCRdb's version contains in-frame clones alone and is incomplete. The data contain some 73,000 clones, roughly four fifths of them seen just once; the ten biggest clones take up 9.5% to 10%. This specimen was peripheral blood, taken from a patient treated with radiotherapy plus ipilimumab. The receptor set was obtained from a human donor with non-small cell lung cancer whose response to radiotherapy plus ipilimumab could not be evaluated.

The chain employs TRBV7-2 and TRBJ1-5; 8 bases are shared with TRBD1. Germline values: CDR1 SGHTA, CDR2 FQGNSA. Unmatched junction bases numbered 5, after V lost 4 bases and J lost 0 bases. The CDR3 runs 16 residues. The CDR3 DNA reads TGTGCCAGCAGCTCATCAGGGGGCCATAGCAATCAGCCCCAGCATTTT. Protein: CASSSSGGHSNQPQHF.

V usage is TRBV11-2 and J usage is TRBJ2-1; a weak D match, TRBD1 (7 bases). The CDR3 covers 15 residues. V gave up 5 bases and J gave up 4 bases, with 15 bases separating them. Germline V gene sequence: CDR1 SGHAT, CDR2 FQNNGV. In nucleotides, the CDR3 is TGTGCCAGCAGCACACCCAGGGGGGTTTACAATGAGCAGTTCTTC. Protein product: CASSTPRGVYNEQFF.

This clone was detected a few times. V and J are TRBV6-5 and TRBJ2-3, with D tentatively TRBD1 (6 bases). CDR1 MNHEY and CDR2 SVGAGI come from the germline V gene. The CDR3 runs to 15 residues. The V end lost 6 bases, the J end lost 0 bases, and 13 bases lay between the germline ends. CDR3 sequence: CASSSLRGSTDTQYF. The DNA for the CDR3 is TGTGCCAGCAGCTCACTCAGGGGTAGCACAGATACGCAGTATTTT.

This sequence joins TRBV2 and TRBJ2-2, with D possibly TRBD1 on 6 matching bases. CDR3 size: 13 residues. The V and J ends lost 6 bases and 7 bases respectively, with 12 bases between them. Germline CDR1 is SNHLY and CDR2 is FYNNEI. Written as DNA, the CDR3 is TGTGCCAGCAGGACACAGGGCGTCGGGGAGCTGTTTTTT. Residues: CASRTQGVGELFF.

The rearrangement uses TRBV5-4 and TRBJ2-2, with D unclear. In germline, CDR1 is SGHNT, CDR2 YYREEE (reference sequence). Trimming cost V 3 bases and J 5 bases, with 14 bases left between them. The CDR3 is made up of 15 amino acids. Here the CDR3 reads CASSSYHRQTGELFF. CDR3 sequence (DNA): TGTGCCAGCAGCTCTTATCACCGACAAACCGGGGAGCTGTTTTTT.

The CDR3 DNA sequence: TGCGCCAGCAGCCAAGGGGCAGGGAGAAACACCATATATTTT. Translation gives CASSQGAGRNTIYF. This rearrangement joins TRBV4-1 to TRBJ1-3; perhaps TRBD1 as D (5 bases). Per germline, CDR1 MGHRA and CDR2 YSYEKL. CDR3 length equals 14 residues. The V end lost 1 base, the J end lost 5 bases, and 9 bases lay between the germline ends.

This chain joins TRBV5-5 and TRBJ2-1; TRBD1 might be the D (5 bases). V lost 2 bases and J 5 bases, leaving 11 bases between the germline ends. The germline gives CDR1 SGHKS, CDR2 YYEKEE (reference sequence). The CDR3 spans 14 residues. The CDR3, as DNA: TGTGCCAGCAGCTTCCCAGGGATTCACAATGAGCAGTTCTTC. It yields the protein CASSFPGIHNEQFF.

The DNA of the CDR3 is TGCGCCAGCAGTCCAACAGTTAACTATGGCTACACCTTC. It encodes CASSPTVNYGYTF. The chain uses TRBV5-1 and TRBJ1-2; no clear D gene. Germline V lookup: CDR1 SGHRS, CDR2 YFSETQ. V was trimmed by 5 bases and J by 1 base, leaving 9 bases between them. The CDR3 covers 13 residues.

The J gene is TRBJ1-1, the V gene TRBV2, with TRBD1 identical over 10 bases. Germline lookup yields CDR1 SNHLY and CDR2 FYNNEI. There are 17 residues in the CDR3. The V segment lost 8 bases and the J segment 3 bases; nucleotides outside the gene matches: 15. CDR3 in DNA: TGTGCCAGCCTTCGGGCCTACCCGGACAGGGGGGACACTGAAGCTTTCTTT. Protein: CASLRAYPDRGDTEAFF. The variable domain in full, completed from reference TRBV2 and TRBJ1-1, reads EPEVTQTPSHQVTQMGQEVILRCVPISNHLYFYWYRQILGQKVEFLVSFYNNEISEKSEIFDDQFSVERPDGSNFTLKIRSTKLEDSAMYFCASLRAYPDRGDTEAFFGQGTRLTVV.

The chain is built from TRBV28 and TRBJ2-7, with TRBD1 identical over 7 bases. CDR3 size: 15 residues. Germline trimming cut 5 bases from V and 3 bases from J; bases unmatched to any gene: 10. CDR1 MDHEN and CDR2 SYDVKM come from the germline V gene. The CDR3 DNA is TGTGCCAGCAGTCAAGGGACAGCCATATTCTACGAGCAGTACTTC. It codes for CASSQGTAIFYEQYF.

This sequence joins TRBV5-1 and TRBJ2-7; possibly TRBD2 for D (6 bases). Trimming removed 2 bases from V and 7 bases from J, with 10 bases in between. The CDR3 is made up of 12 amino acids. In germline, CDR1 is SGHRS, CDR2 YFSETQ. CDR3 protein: CASSLGGMEQYF. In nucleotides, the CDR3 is TGCGCCAGCAGCTTAGGCGGGATGGAGCAGTACTTC.

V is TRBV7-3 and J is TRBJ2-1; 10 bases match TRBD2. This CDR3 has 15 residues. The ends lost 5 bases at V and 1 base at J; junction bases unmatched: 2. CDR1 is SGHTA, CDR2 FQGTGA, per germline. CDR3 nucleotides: TGTGCCAGCAGCCAAGCGGGGGGGTCCTACAATGAGCAGTTCTTC. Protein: CASSQAGGSYNEQFF.

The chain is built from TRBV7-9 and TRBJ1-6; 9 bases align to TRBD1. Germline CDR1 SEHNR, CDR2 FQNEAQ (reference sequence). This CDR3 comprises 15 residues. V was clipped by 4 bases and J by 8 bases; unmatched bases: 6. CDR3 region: CASSSAGTGHSPLHF. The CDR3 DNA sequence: TGTGCCAGCAGCTCCGCCGGGACAGGGCATTCACCCCTCCACTTT. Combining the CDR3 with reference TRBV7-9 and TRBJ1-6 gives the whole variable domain DTGVSQNPRHKITKRGQNVTFRCDPISEHNRLYWYRQTLGQGPEFLTYFQNEAQLEKSRLLSDRFSAERPKGSFSTLEIQRTEQGDSAMYLCASSSAGTGHSPLHFGNGTRLTVT.

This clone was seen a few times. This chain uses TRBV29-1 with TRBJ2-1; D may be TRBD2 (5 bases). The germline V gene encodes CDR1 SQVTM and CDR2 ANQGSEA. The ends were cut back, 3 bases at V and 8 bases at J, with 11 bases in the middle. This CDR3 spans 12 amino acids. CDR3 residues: CSVDFRRDEQFF. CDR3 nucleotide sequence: TGCAGCGTTGACTTCAGGCGGGATGAGCAGTTCTTC.

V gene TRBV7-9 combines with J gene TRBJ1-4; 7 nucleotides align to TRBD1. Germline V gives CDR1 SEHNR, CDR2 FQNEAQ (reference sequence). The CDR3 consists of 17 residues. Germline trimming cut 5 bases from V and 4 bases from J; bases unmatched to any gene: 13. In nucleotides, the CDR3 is TGTGCCAGCAGCCCACTATTTCGACAGGGCCTTAATGAAAAACTGTTTTTT. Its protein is CASSPLFRQGLNEKLFF.

In DNA form, the CDR3 reads TGTGCCAGCAGCGGGACAGGGGGAGGTACAGATACGCAGTATTTT. Translating it yields CASSGTGGGTDTQYF. This chain connects TRBV9 to TRBJ2-3, with 10 nucleotides matching TRBD1. Unmatched junction bases numbered 4, after V lost 3 bases and J lost 3 bases. CDR3 length: 15 amino acids. CDR1 and CDR2 from the germline V gene are SGDLS and YYNGEE.

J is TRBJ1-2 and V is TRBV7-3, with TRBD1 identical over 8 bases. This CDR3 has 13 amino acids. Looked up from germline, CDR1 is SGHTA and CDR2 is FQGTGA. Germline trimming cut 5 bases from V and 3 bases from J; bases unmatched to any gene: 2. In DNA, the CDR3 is TGTGCCAGCAGCCCGGACAGGGACTATGGCTACACCTTC. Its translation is CASSPDRDYGYTF.

The CDR3 loop is CASRGQGRNTEAFF. The DNA of the CDR3 is TGTGCCAGTAGGGGACAGGGACGGAACACTGAAGCTTTCTTT. V usage is TRBV19 and J usage is TRBJ1-1; 9 bases are shared with TRBD1. The junction had 3 bases not matched to a gene; V was cut back by 6 bases and J by 1 base. The CDR3 has 14 residues. Germline-derived CDR1 and CDR2 are LNHDA and SQIVND (reference sequence).

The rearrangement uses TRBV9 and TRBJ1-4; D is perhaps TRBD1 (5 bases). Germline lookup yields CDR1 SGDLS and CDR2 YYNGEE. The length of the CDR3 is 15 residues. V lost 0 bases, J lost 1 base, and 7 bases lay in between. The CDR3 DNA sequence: TGTGCCAGCAGCGTAGGGCAGGGAACTAATGAAAAACTGTTTTTT. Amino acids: CASSVGQGTNEKLFF.

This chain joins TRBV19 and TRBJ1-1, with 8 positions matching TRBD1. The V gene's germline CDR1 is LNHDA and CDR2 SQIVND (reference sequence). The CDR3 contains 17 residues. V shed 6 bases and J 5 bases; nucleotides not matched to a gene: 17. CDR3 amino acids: CASRPRGALQGGTEAFF. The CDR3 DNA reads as TGTGCCAGTAGACCTCGGGGGGCGTTACAGGGGGGAACTGAAGCTTTCTTT.

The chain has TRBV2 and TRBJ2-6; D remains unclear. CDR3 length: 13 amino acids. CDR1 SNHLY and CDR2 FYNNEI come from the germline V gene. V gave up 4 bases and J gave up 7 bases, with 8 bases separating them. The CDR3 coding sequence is TGTGCCAGCAGTGCCAGGCTAGCCAACGTCCTGACTTTC. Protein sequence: CASSARLANVLTF.

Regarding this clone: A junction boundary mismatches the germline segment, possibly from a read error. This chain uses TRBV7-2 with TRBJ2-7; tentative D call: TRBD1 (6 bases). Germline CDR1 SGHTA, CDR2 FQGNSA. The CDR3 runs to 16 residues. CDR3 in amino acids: CASSLVGGRDSSPRAW. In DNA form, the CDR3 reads TGTGCCAGCAGCTTAGTTGGGGGCCGTGATTCGAGCCCCCGGGCCTGG.

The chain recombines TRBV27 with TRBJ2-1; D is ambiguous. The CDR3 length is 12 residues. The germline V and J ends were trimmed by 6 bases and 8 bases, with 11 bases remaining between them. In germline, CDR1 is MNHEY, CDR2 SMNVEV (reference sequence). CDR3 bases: TGTGCCAGCAGGCGACATATCGATGAGCAGTTCTTC. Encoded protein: CASRRHIDEQFF.

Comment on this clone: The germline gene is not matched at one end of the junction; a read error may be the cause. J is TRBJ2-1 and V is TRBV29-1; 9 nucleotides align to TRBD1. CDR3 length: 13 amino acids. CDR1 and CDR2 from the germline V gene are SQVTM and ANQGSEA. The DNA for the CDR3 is TGCAGCGCTGAACCGGGACAGGGCGATGAGCAGTTCTTC. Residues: CSAEPGQGDEQFF.

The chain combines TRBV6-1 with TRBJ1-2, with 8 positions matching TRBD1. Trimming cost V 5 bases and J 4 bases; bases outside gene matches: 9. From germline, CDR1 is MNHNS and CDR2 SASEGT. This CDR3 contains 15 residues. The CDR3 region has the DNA TGTGCCAGCAGTTCGCAGGGGGCGTGGGTCTATGGCTACACCTTC. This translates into CASSSQGAWVYGYTF.

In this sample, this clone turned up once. The CDR3 loop is CASTRVGGVGGEKLFF. The CDR3 coding sequence is TGTGCCAGTACCCGTGTCGGCGGGGTTGGGGGTGAAAAACTGTTTTTT. The V and J genes are TRBV19 and TRBJ1-4; D is possibly TRBD1 (5 bases). The CDR3 sequence is 16 residues long. V was cut by 7 bases and J by 7 bases, with 22 bases left in between. CDR1 LNHDA and CDR2 SQIVND come from the germline V gene (reference sequence).

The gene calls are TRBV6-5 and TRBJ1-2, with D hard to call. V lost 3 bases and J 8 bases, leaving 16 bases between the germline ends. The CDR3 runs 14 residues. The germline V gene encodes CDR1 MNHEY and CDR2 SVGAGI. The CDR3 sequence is CASSYSGHTGGYTF. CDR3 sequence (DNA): TGTGCCAGCAGTTATTCCGGGCATACGGGGGGCTACACCTTC.

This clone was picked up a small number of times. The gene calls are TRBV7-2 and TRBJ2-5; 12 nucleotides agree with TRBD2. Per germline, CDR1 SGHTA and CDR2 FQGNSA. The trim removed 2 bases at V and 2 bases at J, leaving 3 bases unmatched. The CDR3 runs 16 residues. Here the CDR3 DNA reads TGTGCCAGCAGCTTATCGCTAGCGGGGGGGCAAGAGACCCAGTACTTC. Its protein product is CASSLSLAGGQETQYF. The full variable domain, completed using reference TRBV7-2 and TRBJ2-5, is GAGVSQSPSNKVTEKGKDVELRCDPISGHTALYWYRQSLGQGLEFLIYFQGNSAPDKSGLPSDRFSAERTGGSVSTLTIQRTQQEDSAVYLCASSLSLAGGQETQYFGPGTRLLVL.

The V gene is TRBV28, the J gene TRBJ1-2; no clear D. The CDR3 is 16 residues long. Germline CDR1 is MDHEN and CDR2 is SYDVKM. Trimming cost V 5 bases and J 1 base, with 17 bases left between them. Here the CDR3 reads CASSPPTIDINYGYTF. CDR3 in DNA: TGTGCCAGCAGTCCCCCTACAATAGACATTAACTATGGCTACACCTTC.

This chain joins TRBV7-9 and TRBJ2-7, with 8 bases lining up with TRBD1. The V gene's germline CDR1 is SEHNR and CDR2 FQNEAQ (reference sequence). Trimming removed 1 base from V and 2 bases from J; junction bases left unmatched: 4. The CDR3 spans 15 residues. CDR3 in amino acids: CASSLDQGAPYEQYF. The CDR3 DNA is TGTGCCAGCAGCTTAGACCAGGGGGCTCCCTACGAGCAGTACTTC.

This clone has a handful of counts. The DNA for the CDR3 is TGTGCCAGTAGTATCGCACCGGGAAGCTCTGGAAACACCATATATTTT. Protein product: CASSIAPGSSGNTIYF. The chain uses TRBV19 and TRBJ1-3; D unresolved. The germline V gene has CDR1 LNHDA and CDR2 SQIVND (reference sequence). V was trimmed by 3 bases and J by 0 bases, leaving 12 bases between them. This CDR3 has 16 residues.

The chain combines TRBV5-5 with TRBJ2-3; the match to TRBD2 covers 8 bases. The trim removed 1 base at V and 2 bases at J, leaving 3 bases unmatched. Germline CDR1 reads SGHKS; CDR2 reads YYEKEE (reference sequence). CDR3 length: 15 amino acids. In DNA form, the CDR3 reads TGTGCCAGCAGCTTGCTAGCGGGTTACACAGATACGCAGTATTTT. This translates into CASSLLAGYTDTQYF.